These 24 T cell receptor beta chains originate from one sample sequenced in a study of human T cells and chemical hapten exposure. As for time point: patch test 1, 2 weeks after DPC sensitization. Documented treatment: therapeutic diphenylcyclopropenone sensitization with weekly scalp DPC. TCRdb used MiXCR to reprocess the RACE reads, holding one entry per CDR3 protein. The sample has around 71,000 distinct CDR3 sequences, 9.8% seen once. The sequenced sample was whole blood, obtained in connection with sensitization to the hapten diphenylcyclopropenone (DPC). The receptors here all came from a woman in her 40s with alopecia areata. Some clones in this sample may be carry-over from other donors' samples.

This clonotype was found many times. The gene calls are TRBV28 and TRBJ2-7, with TRBD1 as a possible D gene (5 bases). CDR3 length equals 12 residues. V lost 4 bases and J 3 bases, leaving 7 bases between the germline ends. Germline loops: CDR1 MDHEN, CDR2 SYDVKM. CDR3 coding DNA: TGTGCCAGCAGTTGGGGCGACTACGAGCAGTACTTC. Protein sequence: CASSWGDYEQYF. Drawing the rest from reference TRBV28 and TRBJ2-7, the complete variable domain is DVKVTQSSRYLVKRTGEKVFLECVQDMDHENMFWYRQDPGLGLRLIYFSYDVKMKEKGDIPEGYSVSREKKERFSLILESASTNQTSMYLCASSWGDYEQYFGPGTRLTVT.

This clonotype was recorded at least ten times. The rearrangement uses TRBV6-2 or TRBV6-3 and TRBJ2-7; no clear D gene. Germline V gene sequence: CDR1 MNHEY, CDR2 SVGEGT. V shed 2 bases and J shed 0 bases, with 11 bases lying between them. The CDR3 length is 15 residues. The CDR3 DNA reads as TGTGCCAGCAGTTACGAGAGGTCAGCCTCCTACGAGCAGTACTTC. Translated, it gives CASSYERSASYEQYF.

There are many counts of this clonotype. The J gene is TRBJ2-5, the V gene TRBV12-3 or TRBV12-4, with D perhaps being TRBD1 or TRBD2 (5 bases each). The CDR3 is 14 residues long. The germline V and J ends were trimmed by 8 bases and 2 bases, with 15 bases remaining between them. Here the CDR3 reads CASQPGPIQETQYF. CDR3 DNA: TGTGCCAGCCAGCCGGGACCTATTCAAGAGACCCAGTACTTC.

This clonotype was picked up many times. The chain recombines TRBV7-8 with TRBJ1-5; no firm D call. The V gene's germline CDR1 is SGHVS and CDR2 FQNEAQ. This CDR3 spans 16 amino acids. The V end lost 2 bases, the J end lost 2 bases, and 13 bases lay between the germline ends. The CDR3 nucleotides are TGTGCCAGCAGCTTACTCGCGGATATCGGCAATCAGCCCCAGCATTTT. Protein: CASSLLADIGNQPQHF.

This clonotype occurred a few times. The chain joins TRBV4-2 to TRBJ2-5; 11 nucleotides match TRBD2. Germline trimming cut 1 base from V and 1 base from J; bases unmatched to any gene: 2. The CDR3 contains 16 residues. Per the germline V gene, CDR1 is LGHNA and CDR2 is YNFKEQ. DNA of the CDR3: TGTGCCAGCAGCCAAGGACTAGCGGGGACCCAAGAGACCCAGTACTTC. Protein sequence: CASSQGLAGTQETQYF.

Many counts were recorded for this clonotype. The chain employs TRBV6-2 or TRBV6-3 and TRBJ1-2, with D perhaps TRBD1 (6 bases). V lost 7 bases and J 2 bases, leaving 14 bases between the germline ends. Germline lookup yields CDR1 MNHEY and CDR2 SVGEGT. The CDR3 consists of 14 residues. The CDR3 sequence: CASTPGTWNYGYTF. The CDR3 region has the DNA TGTGCCAGCACCCCGGGGACATGGAACTATGGCTACACCTTC.

J is TRBJ2-1 and V is TRBV10-3, with TRBD2 matching 8 bases. V dropped 7 bases and J dropped 3; count of bases not matched to a gene: 5. The CDR3 is 14 amino acids. CDR1 ENHRY and CDR2 SYGVKD come from the germline V gene. CDR3 protein: CAIKESGGYNEQFF. The CDR3 coding sequence is TGTGCCATCAAGGAGAGCGGGGGCTACAATGAGCAGTTCTTC.

The rearrangement joins TRBV5-1 to TRBJ2-1; a possible D gene is TRBD1 (5 bases). Germline loops: CDR1 SGHRS, CDR2 YFSETQ. The CDR3 covers 14 residues. V was cut by 0 bases and J by 8 bases, with 12 bases left in between. CDR3 sequence: CASSLAVSGYEQFF. CDR3 coding DNA: TGCGCCAGCAGCTTGGCCGTTTCAGGGTATGAGCAGTTCTTC.

This clonotype was counted ten times or more. CDR3 loop: CATSDSYTEAFF. CDR3 nucleotides: TGTGCCACCAGTGATTCATACACTGAAGCTTTCTTT. The chain has TRBV24-1 and TRBJ1-1; D is ambiguous. V gave up 2 bases and J gave up 3 bases, with 3 bases separating them. Germline-derived CDR1 and CDR2 are KGHDR and SFDVKD. CDR3 size: 12 residues.

Many counts were recorded for this clonotype. The chain carries TRBV5-1 and TRBJ2-1; D tentatively fits TRBD1 or TRBD2 (5 bases each). The V and J ends lost 3 bases and 7 bases respectively, with 17 bases between them. CDR1 and CDR2 from the germline V gene are SGHRS and YFSETQ. This CDR3 has 15 amino acids. The CDR3 DNA reads as TGCGCCAGCAGCTCCTCCCGGGGCATATTTAATGAGCAGTTCTTC. Translation: CASSSSRGIFNEQFF.

This clonotype was counted at least ten times. V gene TRBV10-3 combines with J gene TRBJ2-2, with 8 bases lining up with TRBD2. This CDR3 is built from 14 residues. The J segment lost 5 bases and the V segment lost 10 bases, leaving 9 bases of the junction unmatched. CDR1 and CDR2 from the germline V gene are ENHRY and SYGVKD. Here the CDR3 DNA reads TGTGCCACCAGAGGCGGGGGGAGAACCGGGGAGCTGTTTTTT. Encoded protein: CATRGGGRTGELFF.

This CDR3 is CASSLDQGEQFF. CDR3 nucleotide sequence: TGTGCCAGCAGCCTCGACCAGGGGGAGCAGTTCTTC. The gene calls are TRBV7-3 and TRBJ2-1, with D perhaps TRBD1 (6 bases). Germline-derived CDR1 and CDR2 are SGHTA and FQGTGA. This CDR3 has 12 residues. V lost 5 bases, J lost 10 bases, and 12 bases lay in between.

This clonotype occurred many times. The gene calls are TRBV28 and TRBJ2-6; TRBD1 aligns across 7 bases. Germline CDR1 reads MDHEN; CDR2 reads SYDVKM. The V segment lost 1 base and the J segment 0 bases; nucleotides outside the gene matches: 3. The CDR3 spans 17 residues. The CDR3 DNA sequence: TGTGCCAGCAGTTTATTTCCAGGGGGCTCTGGGGCCAACGTCCTGACTTTC. Protein: CASSLFPGGSGANVLTF.

This clonotype was seen only a few times. This rearrangement joins TRBV3-1 to TRBJ2-1; perhaps TRBD2 as D (6 bases). The CDR3 loop spans 15 amino acids. The germline V and J ends were trimmed by 5 bases and 7 bases, with 18 bases remaining between them. Per the germline V gene, CDR1 is LGHDT and CDR2 is YNNKEL (reference sequence). The CDR3 reads CASSSAGISGNEQFF. CDR3 nucleotide sequence: TGTGCCAGCAGCTCGGCGGGAATATCGGGGAATGAGCAGTTCTTC.

About this clonotype itself: This may be a read error, as it is one base from a much larger clone. V usage is TRBV10-3 and J usage is TRBJ2-5; possibly TRBD2 for D (5 bases). Looked up from germline, CDR1 is ENHRY and CDR2 is SYGVKD. The CDR3 covers 13 residues. The CDR3 DNA is TGTGCCGTCAGTGAACCCGGGGAAGAGACCCAGTACTTC. This translates into CAVSEPGEETQYF.

Concerning this clonotype: This may come from a read error, since a much larger clone is one base off. This rearrangement joins TRBV4-3 to TRBJ2-5; possibly TRBD1 or TRBD2 for D (5 bases each). This CDR3 contains 17 residues. In germline, CDR1 is LGHNA, CDR2 YSLEER. Trimming shortened V by 0 bases and J by 1 base, and 15 bases separated the two germline ends. The chain's CDR3 is CASSQDTLVGTQETQYF. DNA of the CDR3: TGCGCCAGCAGCCAAGATACGCTAGTGGGGACCCAAGAGACCCAGTACTTC.

This sequence joins TRBV6-1 and TRBJ2-1; 11 bases match TRBD2. CDR1 and CDR2 (germline): MNHNS, SASEGT. The CDR3 is 14 residues long. V trimming: 8 bases; J trimming: 5 bases; junction bases outside the gene matches: 5. The CDR3 is CASVSGGVNNEQFF. The CDR3 coding sequence is TGTGCCAGCGTTAGCGGGGGGGTAAACAATGAGCAGTTCTTC.

This clonotype has a handful of counts. V and J are TRBV7-9 and TRBJ2-1, with TRBD2 identical over 8 bases. Germline V gene lookup returns CDR1 SEHNR and CDR2 FQNEAQ (reference sequence). The CDR3 has 16 residues. V shed 0 bases, J shed 4 bases, and the junction held 5 bases outside the gene matches. CDR3 loop: CASSLASTSGYNEQFF. The CDR3 DNA sequence: TGTGCCAGCAGCTTAGCGTCAACTAGCGGATACAATGAGCAGTTCTTC.

This clonotype was observed a few times. This chain joins TRBV15 and TRBJ2-2; possibly TRBD1 or TRBD2 for D (5 bases each). In germline, CDR1 is LNHNV, CDR2 YYDKDF (reference sequence). This CDR3 spans 14 amino acids. The ends were cut back, 1 base at V and 4 bases at J, with 7 bases in the middle. For the CDR3, the DNA is TGTGCCACCAGCAGAGGGGGGAGCACCGGGGAGCTGTTTTTT. Its protein is CATSRGGSTGELFF.

The chain recombines TRBV29-1 with TRBJ1-3, with a weak D call TRBD1 (6 bases). The length of the CDR3 is 13 residues. V lost 5 bases and J 4 bases, leaving 12 bases between the germline ends. Germline V gene lookup returns CDR1 SQVTM and CDR2 ANQGSEA. In nucleotides, the CDR3 is TGCAGCGTTATGACAGGCACGGGAAACACCATATATTTT. Translating it yields CSVMTGTGNTIYF. Full variable domain (remainder filled in from reference TRBV29-1 and TRBJ1-3): SAVISQKPSRDICQRGTSLTIQCQVDSQVTMMFWYRQQPGQSLTLIATANQGSEATYESGFVIDKFPISRPNLTFSTLTVSNMSPEDSSIYLCSVMTGTGNTIYFGEGSWLTVV.

This clonotype was counted once. Just one base apart from a much larger clone, this may be a read error. This chain joins TRBV3-1 and TRBJ2-7; the D gene could be TRBD1 or TRBD2 (6 bases each). Germline CDR1 reads LGHDT; CDR2 reads YNNKEL (reference sequence). This CDR3 is 15 amino acids long. CDR3 sequence reads: CVSSQVGGWSYEQYF. DNA of the CDR3: TGTGTCAGCAGCCAAGTGGGGGGCTGGTCCTACGAGCAGTACTTC.

A note on this clonotype: A much larger clone differs from this one at a single base, so this may be a read error. CDR3 nucleotide sequence: TGTGCCACCGGTGAGGGGAGGTGGACTGAAGCTTTCTTT. Its translation: CATGEGRWTEAFF. The chain links TRBV24-1 to TRBJ1-1, with D perhaps matching TRBD1 (5 bases). The CDR3 sequence is 13 residues long. Germline V gene sequence: CDR1 KGHDR, CDR2 SFDVKD.

The CDR3 coding sequence is TGTGCCAGTAGTCCCTACGACGATTGGTATGGCTACACCTTC. Translation: CASSPYDDWYGYTF. The chain couples TRBV19 to TRBJ1-2, with D unclear. This CDR3 region has 14 residues. Trimming shortened V by 5 bases and J by 5 bases, and 15 bases separated the two germline ends. CDR1 LNHDA and CDR2 SQIVND come from the germline V gene (reference sequence).

The sample holds a few counts of this clonotype. J is TRBJ2-3 and V is TRBV5-1; possible D gene TRBD1, 6 bases. The V gene's germline CDR1 is SGHRS and CDR2 YFSETQ. The CDR3 has 14 residues. Trimming pared 1 base from V and 11 bases from J, leaving 17 bases between. In DNA, the CDR3 is TGCGCCAGCAGCTTGAGTCCACAGGGTAAGGGGCAGTATTTT. Translation: CASSLSPQGKGQYF.